This TCR beta chain comes out of a study of T-cell memory formation after mild COVID-19. Study-level results: SARS-CoV-2 specificity of second-wave clones peaking day 37 was unconfirmed.

5'RACE primed from the constant segment yielded TCR alpha and TCR beta cDNA libraries bearing sample barcodes and UMIs. TCRdb re-derived calls from the 5' RACE reads in MiXCR, one entry per CDR3 protein. The sample shows some 130,000 distinct CDR3 sequences, under 30% of them seen only once. V was clipped by 6 bases and J by 7 bases, with 19 bases between them. This CDR3 region has 15 residues. Details on this clonotype: Its antigen is unknown.

The TCR sequence derives from an adult woman who had mild COVID-19 (a few samples of this study predate the infection). Cell type and time point are not known. The sample was PBMCs or a T cell subset sorted from them (not recorded which). The rearrangement links TRBV12-3 or TRBV12-4 to TRBJ2-1; weak D call: TRBD1 (8 bases). The CDR3 region has the DNA TGTGCCAGCAGACGACCAGGACAGGGAGGGAATGAGCAGTTCTTC. Translating gives CASRRPGQGGNEQFF.